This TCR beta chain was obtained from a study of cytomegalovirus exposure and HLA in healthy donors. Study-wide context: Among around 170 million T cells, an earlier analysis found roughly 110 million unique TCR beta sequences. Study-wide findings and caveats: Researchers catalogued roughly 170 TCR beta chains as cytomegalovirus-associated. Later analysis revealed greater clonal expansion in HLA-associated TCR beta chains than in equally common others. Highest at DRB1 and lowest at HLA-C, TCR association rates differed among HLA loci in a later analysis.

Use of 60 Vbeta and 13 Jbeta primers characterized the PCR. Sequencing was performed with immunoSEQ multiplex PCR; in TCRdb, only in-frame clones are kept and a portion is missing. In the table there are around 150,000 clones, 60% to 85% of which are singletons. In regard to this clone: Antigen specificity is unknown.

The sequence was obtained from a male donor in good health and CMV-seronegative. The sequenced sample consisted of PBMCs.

The chain's CDR3 is CAWSPRQTSTDTQYF. The CDR3 DNA is TGTGCCTGGAGTCCCAGACAGACTAGCACAGATACGCAGTATTTT. The chain carries TRBV30 and TRBJ2-3; weak D call: TRBD1 (5 bases). The CDR3 is 15 amino acids. V was clipped by 2 bases and J by 0 bases, with 12 bases between them. Germline-derived CDR1 and CDR2 are GTSNPN and SVGIG (reference sequence).